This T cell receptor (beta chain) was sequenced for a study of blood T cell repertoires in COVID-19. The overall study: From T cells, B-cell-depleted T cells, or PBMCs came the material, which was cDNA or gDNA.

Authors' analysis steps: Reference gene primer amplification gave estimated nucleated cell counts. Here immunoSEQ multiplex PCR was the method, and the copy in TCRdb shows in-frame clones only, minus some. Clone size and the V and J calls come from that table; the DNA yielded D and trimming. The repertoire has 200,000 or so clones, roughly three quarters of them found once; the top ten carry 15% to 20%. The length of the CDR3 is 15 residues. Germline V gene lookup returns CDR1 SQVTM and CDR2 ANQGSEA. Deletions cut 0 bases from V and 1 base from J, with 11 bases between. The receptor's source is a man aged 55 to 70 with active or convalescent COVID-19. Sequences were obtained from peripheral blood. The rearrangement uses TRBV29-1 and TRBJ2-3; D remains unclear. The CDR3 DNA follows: TGCAGCGTTGAAGATCCTTTCAGCGGCACAGATACGCAGTATTTT. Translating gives CSVEDPFSGTDTQYF.